What follows is one T cell receptor (beta chain) and its context. Its antigen remains unidentified. The repertoire was sequenced with immunoSEQ multiplex PCR; TCRdb's copy has only in-frame clones and lacks some. The data hold millions of clones, with 85% to 95% observed a single time. Trimming pared 4 bases from V and 0 bases from J, leaving 13 bases between. This CDR3 is built from 15 residues. CDR1 is KGHSH, CDR2 LQKENI, per germline. These data belong to a study of shared clonotypes between healthy human individuals. Into CD45RA+ naive and CD45RA-negative memory subsets, the CD4+ cells were split. Study findings and constraints: Among the subsets, naive ones generally showed larger estimated richness than memory ones.

Sample: naive CD4+ T cells sorted from blood. Subset described: CD45RA+ positively selected. The V call is TRBV18, the J call TRBJ2-7; D tentatively fits TRBD1 or TRBD2 (5 bases each). This sequence originates from a man in his late teens or twenties in good health. In DNA, the CDR3 is TGTGCCAGCTCACTGGGGGTAGTGGCCTCCTACGAGCAGTACTTC. Amino acid sequence: CASSLGVVASYEQYF.